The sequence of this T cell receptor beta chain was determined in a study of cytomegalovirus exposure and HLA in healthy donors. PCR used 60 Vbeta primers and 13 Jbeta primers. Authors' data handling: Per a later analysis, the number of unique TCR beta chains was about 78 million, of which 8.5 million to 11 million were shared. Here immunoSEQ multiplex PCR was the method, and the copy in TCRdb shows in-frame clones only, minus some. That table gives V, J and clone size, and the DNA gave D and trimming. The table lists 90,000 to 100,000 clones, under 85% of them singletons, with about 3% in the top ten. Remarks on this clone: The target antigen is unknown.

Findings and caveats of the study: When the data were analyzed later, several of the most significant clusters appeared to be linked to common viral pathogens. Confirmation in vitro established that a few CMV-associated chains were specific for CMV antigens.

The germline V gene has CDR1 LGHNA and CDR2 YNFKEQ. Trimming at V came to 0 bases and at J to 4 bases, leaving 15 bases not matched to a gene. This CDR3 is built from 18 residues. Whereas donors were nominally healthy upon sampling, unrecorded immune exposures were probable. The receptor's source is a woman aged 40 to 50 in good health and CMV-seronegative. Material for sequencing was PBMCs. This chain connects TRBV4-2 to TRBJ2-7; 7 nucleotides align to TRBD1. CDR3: CASSQDLYSGQKTYEQYF. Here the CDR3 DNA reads TGTGCCAGCAGCCAAGATCTGTATTCGGGACAGAAGACTTACGAGCAGTACTTC.